This TCR beta chain comes out of a study of shared clonotypes between healthy human individuals. Study-wide context: Three plates each covered CD4 naive and memory; CD8 naive two, CD8 memory one.

V was clipped by 3 bases and J by 0 bases, with 11 bases between them. The CDR3 extends over 15 amino acids. The germline CDR1 and CDR2 sequences are LNHDA and SQIVND (reference sequence). Turning to this clone: Its antigen remains unidentified.

Study-level results: Generation probability values for non-shared clonotypes were lower than those for clonotypes shared by all four donors. Though the depth was large, rarefaction showed that sorted-subset sequencing was incomplete.

Sorted-subset replicate PCR reactions were performed with about 210 ng DNA, corresponding to tens of thousands of T cell genomes. The data were produced by immunoSEQ multiplex PCR, yet TCRdb's version contains in-frame clones alone and is incomplete. Here the sample spans around 600,000 clones, approximately 95% being singletons. The naive CD8 fraction comprised CD45RO-negative cells positively selected for CCR7 and excluded terminally differentiated effector memory CD45RA+ cells. The TCR sequence derives from a woman aged 25-40 years in good health. The sample taken for sequencing was naive CD8+ T cells sorted from blood. The J gene is TRBJ1-2, the V gene TRBV19; D call uncertain. CDR3 in DNA: TGTGCCAGTAGTATCTCGAACGGGCCTAACTATGGCTACACCTTC. Protein product: CASSISNGPNYGYTF.